The clone carrying this TCR beta chain was found once. The sample is drawn from a study of blood T cell repertoires in COVID-19. Categorization into cohorts depended on clinical history that participants reported. Original processing notes: Reference gene primer amplification gave nucleated cell count estimates. Method: immunoSEQ multiplex PCR; TCRdb's copy keeps in-frame clones and lacks some. The V and J calls and clone size are taken from that table; D and trimming were inferred from the DNA. The top ten clones hold around 7% of a sample with 150,000 to 200,000 clones, about 90% of them seen once. Trimming cost V 3 bases and J 4 bases; bases outside gene matches: 6. Germline lookup yields CDR1 SGHNT and CDR2 YYREEE (reference sequence). CDR3 length: 14 amino acids.

This chain joins TRBV5-4 and TRBJ1-2; TRBD1 aligns across 7 bases. This clonotype was obtained from a woman between 50 and 59 years old who had recovered from COVID-19. The sequenced sample was PBMCs or T cells enriched from blood (not recorded which). The CDR3 sequence: CASSSQTGLYGYTF. The CDR3 nucleotides read TGTGCCAGCAGCTCACAGACAGGGCTCTATGGCTACACCTTC.